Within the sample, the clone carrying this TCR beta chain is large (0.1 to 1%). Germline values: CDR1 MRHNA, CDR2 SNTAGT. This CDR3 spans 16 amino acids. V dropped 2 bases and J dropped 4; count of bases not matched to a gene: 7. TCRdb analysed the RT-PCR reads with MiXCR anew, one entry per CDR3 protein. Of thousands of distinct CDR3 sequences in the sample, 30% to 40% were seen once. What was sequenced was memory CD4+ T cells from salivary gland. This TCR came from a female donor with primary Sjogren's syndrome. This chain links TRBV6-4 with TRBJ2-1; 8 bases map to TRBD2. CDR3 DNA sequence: TGTGCCAGCAGTGACGCTCCAGCGGGGGATTACAATGAGCAGTTCTTC. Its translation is CASSDAPAGDYNEQFF.